Listed below are T cell receptor beta chains from one sample, sequenced in a study of cytomegalovirus exposure and HLA in healthy donors. Only in-frame clones appear in the TCRdb table, and some are missing; sequencing was by immunoSEQ multiplex PCR. Of about 130,000 clones listed, approximately 82% are singletons. The sample consisted of PBMCs. The source of these receptors is a man in his fifties in good health and CMV-seronegative. CDR3s include the opening cysteine and the closing phenylalanine or tryptophan.

CDR3 protein: CASSLGQTGTNEKLFF
CDR3 length: 16
J gene: TRBJ1-4
V gene: TRBV5-8

CDR3 protein: CASSAGGRGPEAFF
CDR3 length: 14
J gene: TRBJ1-1
V gene: TRBV9

CDR3 protein: CASSKEDTTGTSSGANVLTF
CDR3 length: 20
J gene: TRBJ2-6
V gene: TRBV21-1

CDR3 protein: CAWSPGQGNQPQHF
CDR3 length: 14
J gene: TRBJ1-5
V gene: TRBV30

CDR3 protein: CASSLAGRAYTEAFF
CDR3 length: 15
J gene: TRBJ1-1
V gene: TRBV7-2

CDR3 protein: CASSPPSTEAFF
CDR3 length: 12
J gene: TRBJ1-1
V gene: TRBV18

CDR3 protein: CASSYRSGDYEQYF
CDR3 length: 14
J gene: NA
V gene: TRBV6-5

CDR3 protein: CASSQERLGETQYF
CDR3 length: 14
J gene: TRBJ2-5
V gene: TRBV4-2

CDR3 protein: CASSQDTGRAQYF
CDR3 length: 13
J gene: TRBJ2-5
V gene: TRBV4-1

CDR3 protein: CASSSPMAAGNTGELFF
CDR3 length: 17
J gene: TRBJ2-2
V gene: TRBV7-9

CDR3 protein: CASSLRETDTQYF
CDR3 length: 13
J gene: TRBJ2-3
V gene: TRBV13

CDR3 protein: CASRRQPTAEKLFF
CDR3 length: 14
J gene: TRBJ1-4
V gene: TRBV2

CDR3 protein: CATTVSRVRGEAFF
CDR3 length: 14
J gene: TRBJ1-1
V gene: TRBV28

CDR3 protein: CASSKGQGSSPLHF
CDR3 length: 14
J gene: TRBJ1-6
V gene: TRBV9

CDR3 protein: CASSLVGGGTDTQYF
CDR3 length: 15
J gene: TRBJ2-3
V gene: TRBV7-2

CDR3 protein: CASSVGRGPSDTQYF
CDR3 length: 15
J gene: TRBJ2-3
V gene: TRBV2

CDR3 protein: CATSRDTSTGANVLTF
CDR3 length: 16
J gene: TRBJ2-6
V gene: TRBV15

CDR3 protein: CATSRDPGGVLTGELFF
CDR3 length: 17
J gene: TRBJ2-2
V gene: TRBV15

CDR3 protein: CASSQDLIRGGGRETQYF
CDR3 length: 18
J gene: TRBJ2-5
V gene: TRBV4-2

CDR3 protein: CAISNRDSPWEQYF
CDR3 length: 14
J gene: TRBJ2-7
V gene: TRBV10-3

CDR3 protein: CASSLAWRGGRTDTQYF
CDR3 length: 17
J gene: TRBJ2-3
V gene: TRBV7-6

CDR3 protein: CASSLALESYEQYF
CDR3 length: 14
J gene: TRBJ2-7
V gene: TRBV5-6

CDR3 protein: CASRLTLNTEAFF
CDR3 length: 13
J gene: TRBJ1-1
V gene: TRBV5-1

CDR3 protein: CASSLVAGGSYNEQFF
CDR3 length: 16
J gene: TRBJ2-1
V gene: TRBV4-1

CDR3 protein: CAWNRGGVGYTF
CDR3 length: 12
J gene: TRBJ1-2
V gene: TRBV30

CDR3 protein: CASSDGTGGSYEQYF
CDR3 length: 15
J gene: TRBJ2-7
V gene: TRBV27

CDR3 protein: CASSRRLAGTGGIQYF
CDR3 length: 16
J gene: TRBJ2-4
V gene: TRBV7-2

CDR3 protein: CASTTTLAKNIQYF
CDR3 length: 14
J gene: TRBJ2-4
V gene: TRBV11-2

CDR3 protein: CASSYSRTAYEQYF
CDR3 length: 14
J gene: TRBJ2-7
V gene: TRBV6-5

CDR3 protein: CASSLETGGNQPQHF
CDR3 length: 15
J gene: TRBJ1-5
V gene: TRBV4-1

CDR3 protein: CASKTGANTEAFF
CDR3 length: 13
J gene: TRBJ1-1
V gene: TRBV7-3

CDR3 protein: CASSHGGQGYSNQPQHF
CDR3 length: 17
J gene: TRBJ1-5
V gene: TRBV18

CDR3 protein: CASSQEPRGSYLRTQYF
CDR3 length: 17
J gene: TRBJ2-5
V gene: TRBV4-2

CDR3 protein: CASSLFGGAPPSTIPHEQFF
CDR3 length: 20
J gene: TRBJ2-1
V gene: TRBV7-8

CDR3 protein: CASSLAGSYEQYF
CDR3 length: 13
J gene: TRBJ2-7
V gene: TRBV5-1

CDR3 protein: CASSFDRGSYTEAFF
CDR3 length: 15
J gene: TRBJ1-1
V gene: TRBV7-8

CDR3 protein: CASSQPIGGATPRGPGNTIYF
CDR3 length: 21
J gene: TRBJ1-3
V gene: TRBV4-1

CDR3 protein: CASSETGGYGYTF
CDR3 length: 13
J gene: TRBJ1-2
V gene: TRBV6-1

CDR3 protein: CSVAAGTTPGGEQYF
CDR3 length: 15
J gene: TRBJ2-7
V gene: TRBV29-1

CDR3 protein: CASSLGQGRETQYF
CDR3 length: 14
J gene: TRBJ2-5
V gene: TRBV11-2

CDR3 protein: CASSGLASTDTQYF
CDR3 length: 14
J gene: TRBJ2-3
V gene: TRBV10-3

CDR3 protein: CASSAGVPANTGELFF
CDR3 length: 16
J gene: TRBJ2-2
V gene: TRBV5-4

CDR3 protein: CASSLGPIAGLSEQYF
CDR3 length: 16
J gene: TRBJ2-7
V gene: TRBV7-2

CDR3 protein: CASSLGGGGRWETQYF
CDR3 length: 16
J gene: TRBJ2-5
V gene: TRBV11-2

CDR3 protein: CASSRIGVNEQFF
CDR3 length: 13
J gene: TRBJ2-1
V gene: TRBV5-6

CDR3 protein: CASSLVFADTEAFF
CDR3 length: 14
J gene: TRBJ1-1
V gene: TRBV6-5

CDR3 protein: CASSPSGTEAFF
CDR3 length: 12
J gene: TRBJ1-1
V gene: TRBV7-9